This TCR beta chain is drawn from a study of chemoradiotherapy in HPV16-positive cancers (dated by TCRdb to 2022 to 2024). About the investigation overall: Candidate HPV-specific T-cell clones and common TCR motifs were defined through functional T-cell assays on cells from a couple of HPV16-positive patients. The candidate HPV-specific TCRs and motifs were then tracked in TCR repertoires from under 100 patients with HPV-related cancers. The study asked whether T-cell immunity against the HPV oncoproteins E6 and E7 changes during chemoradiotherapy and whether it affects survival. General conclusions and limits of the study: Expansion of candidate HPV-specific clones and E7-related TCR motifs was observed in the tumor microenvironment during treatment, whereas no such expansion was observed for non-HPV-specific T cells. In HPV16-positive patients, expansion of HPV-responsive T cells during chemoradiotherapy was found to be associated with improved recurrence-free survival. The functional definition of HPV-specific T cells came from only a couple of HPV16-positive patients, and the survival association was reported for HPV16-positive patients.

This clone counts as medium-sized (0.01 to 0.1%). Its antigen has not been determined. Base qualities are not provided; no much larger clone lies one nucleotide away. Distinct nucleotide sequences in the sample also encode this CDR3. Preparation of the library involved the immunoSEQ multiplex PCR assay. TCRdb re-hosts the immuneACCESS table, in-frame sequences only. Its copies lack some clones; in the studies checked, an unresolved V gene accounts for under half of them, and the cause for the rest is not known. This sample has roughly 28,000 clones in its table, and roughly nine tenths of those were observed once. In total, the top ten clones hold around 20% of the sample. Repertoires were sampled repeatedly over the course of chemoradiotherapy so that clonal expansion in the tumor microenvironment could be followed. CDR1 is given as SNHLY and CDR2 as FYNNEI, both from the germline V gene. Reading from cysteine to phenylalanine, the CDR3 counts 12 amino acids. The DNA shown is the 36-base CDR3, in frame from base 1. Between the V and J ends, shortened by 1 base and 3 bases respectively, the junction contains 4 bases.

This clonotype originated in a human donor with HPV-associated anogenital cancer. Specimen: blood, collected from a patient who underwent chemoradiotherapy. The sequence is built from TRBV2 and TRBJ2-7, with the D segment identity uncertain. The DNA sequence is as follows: TGTGCCAGCAGTGAAGGTAACTACGAGCAGTACTTC. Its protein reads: CASSEGNYEQYF.